This T cell receptor beta chain was recovered during a study of regulatory dendritic cells for organ transplantation (dated by TCRdb to the late 2010s). Turning to the overall study: To make regulatory dendritic cells, monocytes were cultured with vitamin D3 on days 0 and 4, plus IL-10 on day 4. TCRbeta repertoires were sequenced from sorted naive and memory CD4+ and CD8+ T cells before and after allostimulation with regulatory or mature dendritic cells. On day 6, LPS was added to the DC cultures so that the response of the DCs to a potent maturation-inducing agent could be evaluated.

The germline V gene specifies SGHTA as CDR1 and FQGNSA as CDR2. V has 2 bases trimmed and J has 5 bases trimmed; junction bases matching no gene number 5. Counted from cysteine to phenylalanine, this CDR3 has 16 amino acids. CDR3 DNA is the only sequence kept; it has 48 bases, read in frame from the first base. The full study reports these points: Sequencing was done in only two subjects, and the authors reported considerable heterogeneity between individuals in the alloreactive memory CD8+ T cell pool. Highly diverse repertoires were observed in naive CD4+ and CD8+ T cells, whereas lower diversity was observed in memory cells, and the most oligoclonal repertoires were found in memory CD8+ cells. Of the resting subsets, memory CD8+ T cells had the largest number of alloreactive TCR clonotypes. Expansion of memory CD8+ clones was induced by allostimulation in both subjects, but more limited expansion appeared to be induced by regulatory dendritic cells than by mature dendritic cells.

The TCRbeta CDR3 regions were amplified in a multiplexed two-step PCR with Vbeta-specific forward primers and Jbeta-specific reverse primers. TCRbeta libraries were sequenced on an Illumina instrument through the immunoSEQ service. The paper's processing steps were these. IMGT annotation was used to assign V, D and J genes, and synthetic CDR3 analogues were used to correct counts for multiplex PCR bias. The immunoSEQ Analyzer calculated repertoire clonality as one minus the normalized Shannon entropy. Clonal expansion was defined using Fisher's exact test with Benjamini-Hochberg false discovery rate control and a two-tailed threshold of P<0.01. The clones in this table, taken by TCRdb from immuneACCESS, are in-frame only. Not every clone is retained; where verified, under half of the shortfall comes from an unresolved V gene, and the cause of the rest is unknown. V and J calls and clone size are as listed in that table; D and trimming were resolved from the DNA. The sample table lists roughly 9,300 clones, about 85% of them with a count of one. The ten largest clones add up to 2.5% of the sample.

Sorted T cell subsets were CFSE-labeled and co-cultured for five to six days with allogeneic regulatory or mature dendritic cells at a 1:10 DC:T ratio. FACS was used to sort naive T cells as CD45RA+ cells and memory T cells as CD45RO+ CD4+ or CD8+ cells. T cells for TCR sequencing came from two healthy control subjects. The Qiagen DNeasy Blood & Tissue Kit was used to extract genomic DNA. About this clone itself: This clone's antigen is unknown. No base quality information exists; no much larger clone differs at one position.

This chain joins TRBV7-2 to TRBJ2-2, and 10 junctional nucleotides match TRBD2. Sequenced input: memory CD4+ T cells from blood cultured with dendritic cells. The cell subset or site label for this specimen denotes: CD45RO+ memory T cells. The sequence derives from a human donor in good health. The nucleotide sequence is given as TGTGCCAGCAGCTTACTAGCGGGAGATGGGACCGGGGAGCTGTTTTTT. Translated, it reads CASSLLAGDGTGELFF.